This passage covers 17 T cell receptor beta chains from one sample sequenced in a study of cytomegalovirus exposure and HLA in healthy donors. Using immunoSEQ multiplex PCR, the repertoire was profiled, and TCRdb retains in-frame clones only, with some absent. This table holds about 110,000 clones, roughly 86% found once. Sequencing was performed on PBMCs. The receptors here all came from a woman between 18 and 30 years old in good health and CMV-seronegative.

This chain joins TRBV4-3 and TRBJ1-2; D remains ambiguous. CDR1 and CDR2 (germline): LGHNA, YSLEER. The CDR3 is 15 amino acids. V was pared by 0 bases and J by 4 bases, with 12 bases between. DNA of the CDR3: TGCGCCAGCAGCCAAGAAAGAGTTCACCTCTATGGCTACACCTTC. This codes for CASSQERVHLYGYTF.

This clone was counted a few times. The chain combines TRBV21-1 with TRBJ1-2; the D segment call TRBD1 is taken from the table without a DNA check. TRBV21-1 is a pseudogene segment. CDR3 size: 13 residues. As DNA, the CDR3 is TGTGCCAGCAGCGCGGACAGAGCTGCTGGCTACACCTTC. It codes for CASSADRAAGYTF.

This clone was observed a single time. This sequence joins TRBV4-3 and TRBJ1-2; 9 bases line up with TRBD1. The CDR3 totals 17 residues. Germline V CDR1 and CDR2: LGHNA, YSLEER. The V gene end was trimmed by 0 bases and the J gene end by 3 bases; junction bases not matched to a gene: 8. The CDR3 protein is CASSQDTGTGLHYGYTF. For the CDR3, the DNA is TGCGCCAGCAGCCAAGATACCGGGACAGGGTTGCACTATGGCTACACCTTC.

The chain has TRBV7-7 and TRBJ1-1; 11 nucleotides align to TRBD1. Losses at the gene ends were 1 base for V and 6 bases for J; bases not matched to a gene: 13. This CDR3 has 18 residues. CDR1 is SSHAT, CDR2 FNYEAQ, per germline (reference sequence). CDR3: CASSLEVLDRGRQSEAFF. The CDR3, as DNA: TGTGCCAGCAGCTTAGAGGTGTTGGACAGGGGGCGTCAGTCTGAAGCTTTCTTT.

The chain couples TRBV5-4 to TRBJ2-1, with 15 bases that match TRBD2. The germline gives CDR1 SGHNT, CDR2 YYREEE (reference sequence). This CDR3 spans 15 amino acids. The J segment lost 9 bases and the V segment lost 4 bases, leaving 5 bases of the junction unmatched. CDR3 sequence: CASSLPGLAGGEQFF. DNA for the CDR3: TGTGCCAGCAGCCTCCCGGGACTAGCGGGAGGTGAGCAGTTCTTC.

The genes are TRBV2 and TRBJ2-5; no definite D call. Germline CDR1 reads SNHLY; CDR2 reads FYNNEI. This CDR3 has 11 amino acids. V lost 7 bases to trimming and J lost 3 bases, with 6 bases between them. The CDR3 DNA follows: TGTGCCAGCACTCGGGAAGAGACCCAGTACTTC. This gives the protein CASTREETQYF.

Only one count was recorded for this clone. The V gene is TRBV27, the J gene TRBJ2-2; unclear D gene. CDR3 length: 14 amino acids. The V and J ends lost 2 bases and 6 bases respectively, with 10 bases between them. Per germline, CDR1 MNHEY and CDR2 SMNVEV (reference sequence). The CDR3 coding sequence is TGTGCCAGCAGTTTAAGGAGAGCAGCCGGGGAGCTGTTTTTT. Its translation is CASSLRRAAGELFF.

The chain is built from TRBV5-1 and TRBJ1-2; D is possibly TRBD1 (5 bases). CDR1 and CDR2 (germline): SGHRS, YFSETQ. V was clipped by 3 bases and J by 4 bases, with 13 bases between them. The CDR3 runs to 14 residues. The chain's CDR3 is CASSSTQGSYGYTF. CDR3 sequence (DNA): TGCGCCAGCAGCTCGACCCAGGGTAGCTATGGCTACACCTTC. Full variable domain (outside the CDR3, taken from reference TRBV5-1 and TRBJ1-2): KAGVTQTPRYLIKTRGQQVTLSCSPISGHRSVSWYQQTPGQGLQFLFEYFSETQRNKGNFPGRFSGRQFSNSRSEMNVSTLELGDSALYLCASSSTQGSYGYTFGSGTRLTVV.

This chain connects TRBV27 to TRBJ2-1; TRBD1 matches 7 bases. Germline lookup yields CDR1 MNHEY and CDR2 SMNVEV (reference sequence). This CDR3 comprises 16 residues. The junction had 5 bases not matched to a gene; V was cut back by 3 bases and J by 0 bases. The CDR3 region has the DNA TGTGCCAGCAGTTTCGACAGGGTAAGCTCCTACAATGAGCAGTTCTTC. This sequence encodes CASSFDRVSSYNEQFF.

This sequence joins TRBV19 and TRBJ2-7; 8 nucleotides line up with TRBD1. Germline assignment: CDR1 LNHDA and CDR2 SQIVND (reference sequence). The ends lost 3 bases at V and 5 bases at J; junction bases unmatched: 6. CDR3 length: 14 amino acids. The CDR3 region has the DNA TGTGCCAGTAGTATCCCTGGACAGGGCCACGAGCAGTACTTC. It yields the protein CASSIPGQGHEQYF.

The V gene is TRBV7-2, the J gene TRBJ2-7, with 7 bases lining up with TRBD2. V lost 6 bases and J lost 3; bases outside the gene matches: 11. The CDR3 has 15 residues. In germline, CDR1 is SGHTA, CDR2 FQGNSA. The CDR3 loop reads CASSWGGLPHYEQYF. The CDR3, as DNA: TGTGCCAGCAGTTGGGGGGGACTACCTCACTACGAGCAGTACTTC.

This clone has only one observation. The V and J genes are TRBV18 and TRBJ2-7, with 8 positions matching TRBD1. V was pared by 5 bases and J by 3 bases, with 6 bases of the junction left unmatched. Germline CDR1 is KGHSH and CDR2 is LQKENI. CDR3 length: 14 amino acids. The CDR3 region is CASSVDRGGYEQYF. The CDR3 nucleotides are TGTGCCAGCTCAGTCGACAGGGGCGGCTACGAGCAGTACTTC.

J is TRBJ1-4 and V is TRBV18, with 8 bases matching TRBD1. The CDR3 is 15 amino acids. V shed 3 bases, J shed 6 bases, and the junction held 6 bases outside the gene matches. The germline V gene has CDR1 KGHSH and CDR2 LQKENI. CDR3 sequence reads: CASSPLQGADEKLFF. CDR3 sequence (DNA): TGTGCCAGCTCACCCTTGCAGGGGGCGGATGAAAAACTGTTTTTT.

This chain joins TRBV7-9 and TRBJ2-5; TRBD1 aligns across 8 bases. CDR1 and CDR2 (germline): SEHNR, FQNEAQ (reference sequence). V dropped 3 bases and J dropped 5; count of bases not matched to a gene: 8. This CDR3 is built from 15 residues. DNA of the CDR3: TGTGCCAGCAGCTTTGGACAGGGCCTAAGTGAGACCCAGTACTTC. Amino acids: CASSFGQGLSETQYF.

This clone showed up just once. The V call is TRBV4-3, the J call TRBJ1-2; 7 nucleotides match TRBD1. Germline V CDR1 and CDR2: LGHNA, YSLEER. CDR3 size: 16 residues. Germline trimming cut 0 bases from V and 3 bases from J; bases unmatched to any gene: 7. CDR3 in amino acids: CASSQDDRARDYGYTF. In nucleotides, the CDR3 is TGCGCCAGCAGCCAAGACGACAGGGCTAGAGACTATGGCTACACCTTC.

The chain couples TRBV6-1 to TRBJ1-5; unclear D gene. V shed 7 bases and J shed 6 bases, with 7 bases lying between them. Germline V lookup: CDR1 MNHNS, CDR2 SASEGT. The CDR3 has 11 residues. CDR3 bases: TGTGCCAGCACTGCGGGTCAGCCCCAGCATTTT. It specifies CASTAGQPQHF.

V is TRBV25-1 and J is TRBJ1-6, with TRBD1 matching 9 bases. V lost 8 bases, J lost 3 bases, and 11 bases stayed unmatched. There are 17 residues in the CDR3. Germline assignment: CDR1 MGHDK and CDR2 SYGVNS. CDR3 protein: CASQRGTGTLYNSPLHF. In nucleotides, the CDR3 is TGTGCCAGCCAAAGGGGGACAGGGACCCTCTATAATTCACCCCTCCACTTT. The whole variable domain, filled in from reference TRBV25-1 and TRBJ1-6, reads EADIYQTPRYLVIGTGKKITLECSQTMGHDKMYWYQQDPGMELHLIHYSYGVNSTEKGDLSSESTVSRIRTEHFPLTLESARPSHTSQYLCASQRGTGTLYNSPLHFGNGTRLTVT.